This is a list of T cell receptor beta chains from one sample in a study of technical replicates of blood from a handful of donors. Sequenced by immunoSEQ multiplex PCR; TCRdb stores in-frame clones only, minus some. The data show about 72,000 clones, roughly 92% seen once. The sequenced sample was T cells isolated from PBMCs. Receptors were obtained from a human donor in good health. Each CDR3 is given with its conserved first and last residue. D genes are given only for firm matches. Not every row has a clone size; where given, it reads once, few, many or a size class.

TRBV11-3	.	TRBJ1-2	.	CASSWGTGYGYTF	TGTGCCAGCAGCTGGGGGACTGGCTATGGCTACACCTTC
TRBV6-5	.	TRBJ2-5	.	CASSYIPGETQYF	TGTGCCAGCAGTTATATCCCCGGAGAGACCCAGTACTTC
TRBV7-2	.	TRBJ1-1	.	CASSSPFTEAFF	TGTGCCAGCAGCTCTCCGTTCACTGAAGCTTTCTTT
TRBV5-1	.	TRBJ1-2	.	CASSLNGGINYGYTF	TGCGCCAGCAGCTTGAACGGCGGCATTAACTATGGCTACACCTTC
TRBV19	.	TRBJ1-5	.	CASSILTYSNQPQHF	TGTGCCAGTAGTATCCTAACCTATAGCAATCAGCCCCAGCATTTT
TRBV4-3	.	TRBJ1-1	.	CASSQVLAGNTEAFF	TGCGCCAGCAGCCAAGTCCTTGCGGGGAACACTGAAGCTTTCTTT
TRBV27	.	TRBJ1-5	few	CASSLTGNQPQHF	TGTGCCAGCAGTTTAACTGGCAATCAGCCCCAGCATTTT
TRBV30	.	TRBJ1-1	few	CAWSVGGSVDTEAFF	TGTGCCTGGAGTGTAGGGGGTTCGGTCGACACTGAAGCTTTCTTT
TRBV11-2	TRBD2	TRBJ2-7	.	CASSQPTSGRYSEQYF	TGTGCCAGCAGCCAACCGACTAGCGGGAGGTATTCCGAGCAGTACTTC
TRBV9	TRBD1	TRBJ2-2	.	CASSVFDGQGATGELFF	TGTGCCAGCAGCGTATTCGATGGCCAGGGGGCCACCGGGGAGCTGTTTTTT
TRBV7-8	.	TRBJ1-5	.	CASSLGVNSNQPQHF	TGTGCCAGCAGCTTAGGCGTGAATAGCAATCAGCCCCAGCATTTT
TRBV21-1	.	TRBJ2-1	.	CASSKLRVSEQFF	TGTGCCAGCAGCAAATTGAGAGTGAGTGAGCAGTTCTTC
TRBV5-1	.	TRBJ1-2	.	CASSLDPLDGYTF	TGCGCCAGCAGCTTGGATCCCCTAGATGGCTACACCTTC
TRBV4-1	TRBD2	TRBJ2-7	.	CASSHGTSYEQYF	TGCGCCAGCAGCCACGGGACTAGCTACGAGCAGTACTTC
TRBV23-1	TRBD1	TRBJ2-5	.	CASSQRQGEETQYF	TGCGCCAGCAGTCAACGACAGGGAGAAGAGACCCAGTACTTC
TRBV11-3	.	TRBJ2-7	.	CASSQRLPPFNEQYF	TGTGCCAGCAGCCAGAGACTTCCGCCGTTTAACGAGCAGTACTTC
TRBV21-1	.	TRBJ1-1	.	CASSKGSAFEAFF	TGTGCCAGCAGCAAAGGGAGTGCCTTCGAAGCTTTCTTT
TRBV4-2	.	TRBJ2-1	few	CASSQNGQNYNEQFF	TGTGCCAGCAGCCAAAACGGACAAAATTACAATGAGCAGTTCTTC
TRBV28	.	TRBJ2-2	.	CASSRMGPGDTGELFF	TGTGCCAGCAGCCGAATGGGGCCAGGGGACACCGGGGAGCTGTTTTTT
TRBV29-1	.	TRBJ2-7	.	CSVSRLGGSPYEQYF	TGCAGCGTCTCGAGACTAGGCGGCAGTCCCTACGAGCAGTACTTC
TRBV7-2	.	TRBJ2-1	.	CASSLSGEQFF	TGTGCCAGCAGCTTATCCGGGGAGCAGTTCTTC
TRBV5-4	TRBD1	TRBJ1-2	.	CASSRTGANYGYTF	TGTGCCAGCAGCCGAACAGGGGCTAACTATGGCTACACCTTC
TRBV6-1	.	TRBJ2-5	.	CASSGAGKETQYF	TGTGCCAGCAGTGGGGCAGGGAAAGAGACCCAGTACTTC
TRBV7-9	.	TRBJ1-1	.	CASSLGGGLNTEAFF	TGTGCCAGCAGTCTAGGTGGTGGTCTGAACACTGAAGCTTTCTTT
TRBV7-2	TRBD2	TRBJ2-1	.	CASSPIAGVPYNEQFF	TGTGCCAGCAGCCCAATAGCGGGAGTTCCCTACAATGAGCAGTTCTTC